This paragraph reports one T cell receptor beta chain. The sample originates from a study of T cell changes during pregnancy in multiple sclerosis. From germline, CDR1 is SGDLS and CDR2 YYNGEE. The CDR3 contains 17 residues. Unmatched junction bases numbered 15, after V lost 4 bases and J lost 4 bases. Profiling relied on immunoSEQ multiplex PCR, and the TCRdb table lists in-frame clones only, not all of them. The profile shows about 53,000 clones, around nine tenths of them singletons. Sequenced material: CD8+ T cells from peripheral blood mononuclear cells, taken before pregnancy. This TCR was sampled from a female donor with multiple sclerosis, enrolled in a pregnancy study. The chain uses TRBV9 and TRBJ2-3; TRBD1 matches 7 bases. CDR3: CASSLRRTGSTPDTQYF. The CDR3 region has the DNA TGTGCCAGCAGCCTTCGGAGGACAGGTTCCACCCCAGATACGCAGTATTTT.